The 2 T cell receptor beta chains below were found in one sample sequenced in a study of T cell responses to AZD1222 COVID-19 vaccine. Clones were read by immunoSEQ multiplex PCR, and TCRdb kept only the in-frame ones, dropping some. The table includes about 120,000 clones, nearly 90% detected once. This specimen consisted of peripheral blood, obtained on day 0 of AZD1222 vaccination. These receptors originate from an adult in good health.

The sample holds a few counts of this clone. The CDR3 spells CASGATSPYSTEAFF. In DNA, the CDR3 is TGTGCCAGCGGGGCAACCTCCCCCTATTCCACTGAAGCTTTCTTT. V gene TRBV27 combines with J gene TRBJ1-1; tentatively, D is TRBD1 (5 bases). This CDR3 is built from 15 residues. V was shortened by 8 bases and J by 4 bases, with 20 bases between the two germline ends. Germline lookup yields CDR1 MNHEY and CDR2 SMNVEV (reference sequence).

The rearrangement uses TRBV28 and TRBJ2-7; unclear D gene. Per germline, CDR1 MDHEN and CDR2 SYDVKM. The CDR3 loop spans 14 amino acids. Trimming left V 6 bases short and J 3 bases short, with 15 bases between. CDR3 amino acids: CASSPVVGGYEQYF. The CDR3 DNA reads as TGTGCCAGCAGCCCCGTCGTAGGTGGCTACGAGCAGTACTTC.